The clone carrying this TCR beta chain was recorded many times. The target antigen is unknown. The record originates from a study of early T cells in non-severe SARS-CoV-2 infection. Overall study context: Unsorted whole-blood RNA was sequenced in bulk, leaving chains unpaired.

TCRdb reprocessed the 5' RACE reads via MiXCR and lists one record per CDR3 protein. The repertoire holds around 28,000 distinct CDR3 sequences, with roughly 4.1% as singletons. Findings and caveats of the study: VDJdb matching skewed toward anti-spike CD8 responses, missing private and CD4 specificities.

This CDR3 is built from 15 residues. CDR1 and CDR2 from the germline V gene are DFQATT and SNEGSKA (reference sequence). Between the trimmed V and J ends, which lost 2 bases and 4 bases, there was a span of 17 bases. The TCR comes from an adult who was a healthcare worker with PCR-confirmed SARS-CoV-2 infection or an uninfected control (not recorded which). Sequenced sample: whole blood. The chain uses TRBV20-1 and TRBJ1-1; D is perhaps TRBD1 (5 bases). The CDR3 nucleotides read TGCAGTGCTAGACCATCGGGGGTCGGGGGCACTGAAGCTTTCTTT. Protein: CSARPSGVGGTEAFF.